Sequencing of this TCR beta chain was carried out in a study of blood T cell repertoires in COVID-19. About the study: Samples taken during acute and convalescent COVID-19 were collected in the United States, Italy and Spain.

CDR1 is SGHRS and CDR2 is YFSETQ in the germline V gene. The CDR3 covers 15 residues. With 2 bases removed from V and 4 bases from J, the gap between germline ends came to 14 bases. Sequenced by immunoSEQ multiplex PCR; TCRdb stores in-frame clones only, minus some. In the table there are around 420,000 clones, nearly 90% of which are singletons. Participant-given clinical history determined each cohort assignment. The TCR sequence derives from a woman in her forties with acute COVID-19. The chain carries TRBV5-1 and TRBJ2-3; possible D gene TRBD1, 5 bases. Sequences were obtained from PBMCs or T cells enriched from blood (not recorded which). In DNA, the CDR3 is TGCGCCAGCAGCTTATCGCAGGGTTGGTCAGATACGCAGTATTTT. Residues: CASSLSQGWSDTQYF. Filled out from reference TRBV5-1 and TRBJ2-3, the complete variable domain reads KAGVTQTPRYLIKTRGQQVTLSCSPISGHRSVSWYQQTPGQGLQFLFEYFSETQRNKGNFPGRFSGRQFSNSRSEMNVSTLELGDSALYLCASSLSQGWSDTQYFGPGTRLTVL.